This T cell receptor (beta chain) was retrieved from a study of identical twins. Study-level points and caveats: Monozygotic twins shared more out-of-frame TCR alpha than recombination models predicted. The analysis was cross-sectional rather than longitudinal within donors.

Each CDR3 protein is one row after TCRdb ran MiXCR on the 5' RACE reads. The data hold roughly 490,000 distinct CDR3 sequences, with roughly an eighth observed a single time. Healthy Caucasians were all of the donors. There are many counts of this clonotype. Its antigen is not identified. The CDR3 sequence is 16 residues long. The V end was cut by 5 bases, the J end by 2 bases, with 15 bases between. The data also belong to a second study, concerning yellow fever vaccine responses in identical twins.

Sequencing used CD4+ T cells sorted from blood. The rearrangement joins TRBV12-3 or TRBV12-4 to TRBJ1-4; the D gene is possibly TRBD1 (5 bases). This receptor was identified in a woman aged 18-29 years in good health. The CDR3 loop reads CASSKRGVQTNEKLFF. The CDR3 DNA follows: TGTGCCAGCAGTAAACGGGGGGTCCAGACTAATGAAAAACTGTTTTTT.